These 14 T cell receptor beta chains share one sample of origin, sequenced in a study of monozygotic twins with inflammatory bowel disease. TCRdb re-called the 5' RACE reads and gives one entry per CDR3 protein, without DNA. This sample contains 440,000 or so distinct CDR3 sequences. The specimen sequenced was blood. The receptor source for this set is a human donor with ulcerative colitis or Crohn's disease, or a healthy co-twin of an affected twin (not recorded which).

The rearrangement uses TRBV20-1 and TRBJ1-6. This CDR3 region has 14 residues. Germline CDR1 and CDR2: DFQATT and SNEGSKA (reference sequence). The CDR3 is CSARVVGYNSPLHF.

The V call is TRBV12-3 or TRBV12-4, the J call TRBJ2-2. The length of the CDR3 is 15 residues. CDR3 amino acids: CASSLDGTNTGELFF.

The chain joins TRBV20-1 to TRBJ2-3; TCRdb calls TRBD2, which cannot be checked without DNA. Germline lookup yields CDR1 DFQATT and CDR2 SNEGSKA (reference sequence). The CDR3 contains 16 residues. The chain's CDR3 is CSAKPLAGKSTDTQYF.

The chain combines TRBV7-9 with TRBJ2-1; TCRdb's D call of TRBD2 is untestable without DNA. The CDR3 contains 16 residues. Germline lookup yields CDR1 SEHNR and CDR2 FQNEAQ (reference sequence). The CDR3 loop reads CASSSSGGTGADEQFF.

V usage is TRBV19 and J usage is TRBJ2-5. The length of the CDR3 is 13 residues. Germline V gene lookup returns CDR1 LNHDA and CDR2 SQIVND (reference sequence). This CDR3 reads CASSRAGQETQYF.

The CDR3 spells CASSWTGTSGTEQYF. This chain connects TRBV5-1 to TRBJ2-7; TCRdb returns TRBD2, unconfirmable since there is no DNA. The CDR3 is made up of 15 amino acids. The V gene's germline CDR1 is SGHRS and CDR2 YFSETQ. Full variable domain (outside the CDR3, taken from reference TRBV5-1 and TRBJ2-7): KAGVTQTPRYLIKTRGQQVTLSCSPISGHRSVSWYQQTPGQGLQFLFEYFSETQRNKGNFPGRFSGRQFSNSRSEMNVSTLELGDSALYLCASSWTGTSGTEQYFGPGTRLTVT.

This chain joins TRBV20-1 and TRBJ2-1; TCRdb gives TRBD1 as the D gene, but with no DNA this cannot be confirmed. This CDR3 has 14 amino acids. From germline, CDR1 is DFQATT and CDR2 SNEGSKA (reference sequence). The CDR3 protein is CSARSRDEYNEQFF.

The chain is built from TRBV20-1 and TRBJ1-2; TCRdb picks TRBD1, but there is no DNA to check that call. The CDR3 has 13 residues. Germline assignment: CDR1 DFQATT and CDR2 SNEGSKA (reference sequence). The CDR3 loop is CSAYRDANYGYTF.

This rearrangement joins TRBV19 to TRBJ1-1. Germline V gene sequence: CDR1 LNHDA, CDR2 SQIVND (reference sequence). CDR3 size: 12 residues. CDR3 loop: CASSTTRTEAFF.

The V gene is TRBV29-1, the J gene TRBJ1-5. Germline assignment: CDR1 SQVTM and CDR2 ANQGSEA. The CDR3 consists of 13 residues. CDR3 in amino acids: CSALHSDNQPQHF. Full variable domain (remainder filled in from reference TRBV29-1 and TRBJ1-5): SAVISQKPSRDICQRGTSLTIQCQVDSQVTMMFWYRQQPGQSLTLIATANQGSEATYESGFVIDKFPISRPNLTFSTLTVSNMSPEDSSIYLCSALHSDNQPQHFGDGTRLSIL.

The chain is built from TRBV28 and TRBJ2-1; TCRdb's assignment of TRBD2 cannot be checked, as there is no DNA. This CDR3 comprises 12 residues. Germline CDR1 reads MDHEN; CDR2 reads SYDVKM. The CDR3 here is CASSFSPREQFF.

The V gene is TRBV20-1, the J gene TRBJ1-6; TCRdb reports TRBD1, a call that lacks DNA to check it against. Germline V gene data show CDR1 as DFQATT and CDR2 as SNEGSKA (reference sequence). This CDR3 has 16 residues. CDR3: CSAYKLGRSYNSPLHF.

The rearrangement uses TRBV20-1 and TRBJ1-3; TCRdb proposes TRBD1, but this gene call is untestable without DNA. The CDR3 is 15 residues long. Germline V gene lookup returns CDR1 DFQATT and CDR2 SNEGSKA (reference sequence). The CDR3 sequence is CSARGLGDIGNTIYF.

The rearrangement joins TRBV6-2 or TRBV6-3 to TRBJ1-2; the TRBD1 assignment by TCRdb is unverifiable without DNA. From germline, CDR1 is MNHEY and CDR2 SVGEGT. This CDR3 contains 14 residues. This CDR3 is CASSYWGQNYGYTF.